This TCR beta chain comes out of a study of T cell responses to AZD1222 COVID-19 vaccine. V shed 3 bases and J shed 7 bases, with 7 bases lying between them. Per the germline V gene, CDR1 is MDHEN and CDR2 is SYDVKM. The CDR3 runs 12 residues. Study results and caveats: Repertoires were obtained solely post-peak T cell response. Within unmutated variant regions lay the reported targets of nearly half of spike-specific TCRs. Seropositive AZD1222 recipients at baseline numbered only five or six. The donor group comprised mostly white British people and more females; the analysis possibly underestimated clonal diversity.

On this clone: Its antigen is not identified.

Profiled with immunoSEQ multiplex PCR; TCRdb holds only in-frame clones, not every one. Among approximately 150,000 clones listed, 85% to 95% were seen once. The chain links TRBV28 to TRBJ2-1; D may be TRBD1 (5 bases). Material: peripheral blood, obtained on day 0 of AZD1222 vaccination. This receptor was taken from an adult in good health. CDR3 region: CASSFQGNEQFF. The DNA for the CDR3 is TGTGCCAGCAGTTTTCAGGGAAATGAGCAGTTCTTC.